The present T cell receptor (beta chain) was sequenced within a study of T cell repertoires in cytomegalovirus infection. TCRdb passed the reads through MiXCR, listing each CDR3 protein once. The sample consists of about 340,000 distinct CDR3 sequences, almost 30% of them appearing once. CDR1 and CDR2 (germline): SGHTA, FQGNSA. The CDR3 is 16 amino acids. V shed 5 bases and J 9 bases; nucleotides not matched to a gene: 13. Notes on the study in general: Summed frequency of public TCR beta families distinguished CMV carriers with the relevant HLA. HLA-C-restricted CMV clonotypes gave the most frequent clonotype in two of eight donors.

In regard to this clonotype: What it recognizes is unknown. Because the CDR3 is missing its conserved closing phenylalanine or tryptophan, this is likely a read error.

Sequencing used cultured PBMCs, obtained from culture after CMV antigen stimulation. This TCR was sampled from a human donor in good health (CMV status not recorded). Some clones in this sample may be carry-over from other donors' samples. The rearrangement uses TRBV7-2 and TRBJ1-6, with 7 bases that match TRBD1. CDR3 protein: CASSPRQGSSGSPLHI. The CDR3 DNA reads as TGTGCCAGCAGCCCCCGACAGGGCAGTAGCGGTTCACCCCTCCACATT.